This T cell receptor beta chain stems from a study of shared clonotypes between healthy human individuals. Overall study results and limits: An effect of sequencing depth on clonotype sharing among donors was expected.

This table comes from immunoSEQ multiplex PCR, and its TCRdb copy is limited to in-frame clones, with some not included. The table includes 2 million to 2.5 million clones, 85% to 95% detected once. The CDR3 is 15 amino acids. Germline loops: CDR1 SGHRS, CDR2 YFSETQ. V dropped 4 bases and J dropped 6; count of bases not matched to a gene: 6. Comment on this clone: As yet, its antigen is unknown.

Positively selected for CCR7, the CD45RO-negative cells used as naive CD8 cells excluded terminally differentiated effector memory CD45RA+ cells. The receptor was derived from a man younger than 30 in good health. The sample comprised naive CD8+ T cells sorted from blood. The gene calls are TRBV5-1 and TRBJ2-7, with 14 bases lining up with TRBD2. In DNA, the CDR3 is TGCGCCAGCAGCGAGGGACTAGCGGGAGTTAGCGAGCAGTACTTC. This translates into CASSEGLAGVSEQYF.